Detailed here is one T cell receptor beta chain. These data originate in a study of blood T cell repertoires in COVID-19. This CDR3 contains 14 residues. The V gene's germline CDR1 is SEHNR and CDR2 FQNEAQ (reference sequence). V was pared by 5 bases and J by 7 bases, with 8 bases of the junction left unmatched. The data were produced by immunoSEQ multiplex PCR, yet TCRdb's version contains in-frame clones alone and is incomplete. The table records 300,000 to 350,000 clones, roughly 88% of them present only once. The receptor comes from a man aged 25-45 years who had recovered from COVID-19. The chain recombines TRBV7-9 with TRBJ2-1; 7 bases map to TRBD2. The source material was PBMCs or T cells enriched from blood (not recorded which). The CDR3 DNA sequence: TGTGCCAGCAGCCAAAGCGGGGCGAGAAATGAGCAGTTCTTC. It specifies CASSQSGARNEQFF.